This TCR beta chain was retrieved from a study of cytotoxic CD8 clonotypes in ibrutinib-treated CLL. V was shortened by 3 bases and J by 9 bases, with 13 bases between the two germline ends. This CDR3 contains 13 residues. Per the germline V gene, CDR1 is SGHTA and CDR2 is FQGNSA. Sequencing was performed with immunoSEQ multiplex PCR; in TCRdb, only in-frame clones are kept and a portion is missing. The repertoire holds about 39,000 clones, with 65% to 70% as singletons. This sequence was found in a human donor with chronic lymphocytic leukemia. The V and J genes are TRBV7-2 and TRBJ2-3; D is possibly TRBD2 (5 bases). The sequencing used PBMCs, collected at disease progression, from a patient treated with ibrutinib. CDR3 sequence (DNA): TGTGCCAGCAGCTTGAGTATAGGAGGCACGCAGTATTTT. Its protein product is CASSLSIGGTQYF.